Sequencing of this TCR beta chain was carried out in a study of blood T cell repertoires in COVID-19. Study information: Both acute and convalescent COVID-19 samples were obtained from the United States, Italy and Spain.

Original processing notes: Amplification of reference gene primers provided the estimated nucleated cell counts. The protocol was immunoSEQ multiplex PCR, while the TCRdb copy is restricted to in-frame clones and leaves out a portion. The V and J calls and clone size were taken over from that table, and D and trimming were inferred from the DNA. The sample lists some 140,000 clones; about 85% were seen once. V lost 3 bases to trimming and J lost 5 bases; unmatched junction nucleotides: 8. Germline loops: CDR1 MNHNS, CDR2 SASEGT. The CDR3 spans 15 residues. V gene TRBV6-1 combines with J gene TRBJ2-5, with 8 bases fitting TRBD2. The source is a man aged 60-69 years with COVID-19, enrolled during active disease. The sequenced sample consisted of peripheral blood. As DNA, the CDR3 is TGTGCCAGCAGTGACATGCGGGGGGCTCAGGAGACCCAGTACTTC. It yields the protein CASSDMRGAQETQYF.